This TCR beta chain was observed in a study of blood T cell repertoires in COVID-19 (TCRdb year 2020). Regarding the complete study: Samples covering the acute and convalescent phases of COVID-19 were provided by collaborators in the United States, Italy and Spain. Where available, HLA class I and class II types were taken from metadata supplied by the sample provider and were not determined by assay-based typing. The repertoires were made available in a free public database intended to serve as a resource for research on the immune response to SARS-CoV-2. Deeply sampled blood TCRbeta repertoires from subjects exposed to, actively infected with, or recovered from COVID-19 were included in the dataset. The material from the prospective study consisted of cDNA or gDNA derived from T cells, B-cell-depleted T cells, or PBMCs. The samples were drawn from the first 160 participants of the ongoing ImmuneRACE study and from 1,254 subjects provided by 6 global collaborators. The sample metadata nearly always contained a de-identified subject ID, COVID-19 status, age in years and sex.

Results the study describes overall, beyond this receptor: Clinical and demographic metadata were provided uncurated, with the amount varying by source and participant.

For this clone: Its target antigen remains unknown. The sample holds no much larger clone one base away, and base qualities are not on file.

Collaborating institutions collected whole blood in K2EDTA tubes following their own protocols. For TCRbeta analysis, collaborators shipped samples in one of three forms: frozen whole blood, isolated PBMCs, or DNA extracted from either of those sample types. The CDR3 measures 15 amino acids from cysteine to phenylalanine. Only the CDR3 portion is preserved as DNA: 45 bases, with reading frame beginning at the first base. Here V drops 1 base and J drops 5 bases, and the junction holds 4 bases not matched to any gene. CDR1 and CDR2, per the germline V gene, are SNHLY and FYNNEI. The immunoSEQ Assay, a bias-controlled multiplex PCR, was used to amplify TCRbeta CDR3 regions from genomic DNA. The original pipeline was this. The number of nucleated cells in each sample was estimated by amplification of reference gene primers within the assay. Sequence reads were collapsed and filtered to measure the absolute abundance of every unique TCRbeta CDR3 rearrangement. For each sample, productive Simpson clonality was calculated by taking the square root of Simpson's diversity index across productive rearrangements. Drawn from immuneACCESS, this table holds only the in-frame rearrangements with V and J called that TCRdb kept. Clones are partly lost; checked studies trace under half to an unresolved V gene and leave the rest unexplained. The V and J calls and the clone size are those of that table, but D and trimming were determined from the DNA. The sample data list over 45,000 clones, and about 84% of these were observed just once. The leading ten clones occupy 5.5% to 7.5% of the sample.

Sample: peripheral blood. The chain was built from TRBV2 and TRBJ2-3; TRBD2 fits 9 bases in the junction. This receptor was taken from a man aged 60-69 years with acute or convalescent COVID-19. This receptor carries the CDR3 CASSEGLAGEDTQYF. The DNA reads TGTGCCAGCAGTGAAGGGTTAGCGGGGGAAGATACGCAGTATTTT.